The present entry profiles one T cell receptor beta chain with its context. The data belong to a study of blood T cell repertoires in COVID-19. Study-level background: The United States, Italy and Spain were the sources of the acute and convalescent COVID-19 samples. T cells, B-cell-depleted T cells, or PBMCs supplied cDNA or gDNA.

Per the study methods: Using reference gene primer amplification, nucleated cell counts were estimated. TCRdb's table, derived via immunoSEQ multiplex PCR, lists solely in-frame clones and lacks some. The DNA gave D and trimming, while V, J and clone size come from that table. Counted here are about 120,000 clones, over 75% occurring once; the ten biggest clones make up roughly 10%. CDR3 length: 13 residues. CDR1 and CDR2 from the germline V gene are SGHKS and YYEKEE (reference sequence). V lost 2 bases and J lost 4, with 9 bases in between. Sequencing was performed on peripheral blood. The V and J genes are TRBV5-5 and TRBJ1-2; no clear D. The receptor comes from a man older than 75 with acute or convalescent COVID-19. The CDR3 DNA reads as TGTGCCAGCAGCTTTACAGATATCTATGGCTACACCTTC. Encoded protein: CASSFTDIYGYTF.